This TCR beta chain originates from a study of shared clonotypes between healthy human individuals. Comment on this clone: Other nucleotide sequences in the sample specify the same CDR3.

Profiling relied on immunoSEQ multiplex PCR, and the TCRdb table lists in-frame clones only, not all of them. The table lists around 510,000 clones, about 96% of them singletons. The sequenced material came from naive CD4+ T cells sorted from blood. Subset noted: CD45RA+ positively selected. The sequence was obtained from a woman in her thirties in good health.

The CDR3 bases are TGCGCCAGCAGCCCAGGGGCTGGCTACGAGCAGTACTTC. This sequence encodes CASSPGAGYEQYF. The chain couples TRBV5-1 to TRBJ2-7; tentative D call: TRBD1 (6 bases). The germline V gene has CDR1 SGHRS and CDR2 YFSETQ. This CDR3 region has 13 residues. V lost 4 bases, J lost 3 bases, and 11 bases lay in between. The variable domain in full, completed from reference TRBV5-1 and TRBJ2-7, reads KAGVTQTPRYLIKTRGQQVTLSCSPISGHRSVSWYQQTPGQGLQFLFEYFSETQRNKGNFPGRFSGRQFSNSRSEMNVSTLELGDSALYLCASSPGAGYEQYFGPGTRLTVT.